This passage covers 27 T cell receptor beta chains from one sample sequenced in a study of T cell responses to AZD1222 COVID-19 vaccine. Clones were sequenced by immunoSEQ multiplex PCR, and TCRdb holds only the in-frame ones, with some missing. The profile shows fewer than 150,000 clones, approximately 88% of them singletons. The sample consisted of peripheral blood, taken 28 days after the second AZD1222 dose. Source of these receptors: an adult who received the AZD1222 COVID-19 vaccine.

J is TRBJ1-1 and V is TRBV28, with D unclear. This CDR3 has 14 residues. CDR1 and CDR2 from the germline V gene are MDHEN and SYDVKM. V was clipped by 0 bases and J by 6 bases, with 11 bases between them. The CDR3 bases are TGTGCCAGCAGTTTATGGGTTCGCGGAGCTGAAGCTTTCTTT. Amino acid sequence: CASSLWVRGAEAFF.

The chain links TRBV28 to TRBJ2-7; TRBD2 aligns across 15 bases. CDR3 length equals 19 residues. Germline V gene sequence: CDR1 MDHEN, CDR2 SYDVKM. The junction had 14 bases not matched to a gene; V was cut back by 3 bases and J by 5 bases. The CDR3 nucleotides are TGTGCCAGCAGTTTGAACCTTCCGGGACTAGCGGGAGGAGGCCACGAGCAGTACTTC. It specifies CASSLNLPGLAGGGHEQYF.

The rearrangement joins TRBV7-2 to TRBJ1-2; 7 nucleotides match TRBD1. This CDR3 contains 14 residues. V shed 5 bases and J 3 bases; nucleotides not matched to a gene: 6. The germline V gene has CDR1 SGHTA and CDR2 FQGNSA. DNA for the CDR3: TGTGCCAGCAGCCCAGGACAGGAAGACTATGGCTACACCTTC. Translation: CASSPGQEDYGYTF.

V usage is TRBV18 and J usage is TRBJ2-2; D gene unclear. V shed 2 bases and J shed 3 bases, with 7 bases lying between them. The CDR3 totals 14 residues. Germline CDR1 is KGHSH and CDR2 is LQKENI. The CDR3 reads CASSPGPDTGELFF. The CDR3 nucleotides read TGTGCCAGCTCACCAGGGCCAGACACCGGGGAGCTGTTTTTT. The variable domain in full, completed from reference TRBV18 and TRBJ2-2, reads NAGVMQNPRHLVRRRGQEARLRCSPMKGHSHVYWYRQLPEEGLKFMVYLQKENIIDESGMPKERFSAEFPKEGPSILRIQQVVRGDSAAYFCASSPGPDTGELFFGEGSRLTVL.

This clone occurred once. A much more abundant neighbour one base away suggests this may be a read error. This specimen includes other DNA sequences encoding the same CDR3. This rearrangement joins TRBV4-2 to TRBJ2-2; 8 bases are shared with TRBD2. From germline, CDR1 is LGHNA and CDR2 YNFKEQ. V lost 8 bases to trimming and J lost 6 bases; unmatched junction nucleotides: 14. CDR3 length: 16 residues. CDR3 sequence: CASPQDRGGLSGELFF. The CDR3 coding sequence is TGTGCCAGCCCCCAAGACCGGGGGGGGTTGTCCGGGGAGCTGTTTTTT.

This chain links TRBV6-5 with TRBJ2-3, with unresolved D. The CDR3 runs to 13 residues. CDR1 is MNHEY, CDR2 SVGAGI, per germline. The V and J ends lost 7 bases and 1 base respectively, with 9 bases between them. In DNA form, the CDR3 reads TGTGCCAGCATCCGCTTCGGCACAGATACGCAGTATTTT. It is translated as CASIRFGTDTQYF.

The table lists this clone with a count of one. The chain uses TRBV18 and TRBJ1-5, with D maybe TRBD1 (5 bases). The CDR3 covers 16 residues. From germline, CDR1 is KGHSH and CDR2 LQKENI. The V end lost 4 bases, the J end lost 0 bases, and 13 bases lay between the germline ends. The CDR3 DNA reads TGTGCCAGCTCACAAGGGACGGTTTATAGCAATCAGCCCCAGCATTTT. It specifies CASSQGTVYSNQPQHF.

This rearrangement joins TRBV5-6 to TRBJ1-2; TRBD1 is a possible D gene (5 bases). Germline V gene lookup returns CDR1 SGHDT and CDR2 YYEEEE. The length of the CDR3 is 12 residues. Trimming shortened V by 5 bases and J by 10 bases, and 15 bases separated the two germline ends. The chain's CDR3 is CASSPDSTDYTF. Here the CDR3 DNA reads TGTGCCAGCAGTCCCGATTCGACAGACTACACCTTC.

The rearrangement uses TRBV3-1 (or the pseudogene TRBV3-2) and TRBJ2-1; TRBD1 agrees at 8 bases. There are 15 residues in the CDR3. The trim removed 1 base at V and 2 bases at J, leaving 1 base unmatched. The germline CDR1 and CDR2 sequences are LGHDT and YNNKEL (reference sequence). CDR3 loop: CASSQGDRTYNEQFF. CDR3 coding DNA: TGTGCCAGCAGCCAAGGGGACAGGACCTACAATGAGCAGTTCTTC.

The J gene is TRBJ2-1, the V gene TRBV10-3, with TRBD2 matching over 12 bases. With 2 bases clipped from V and 7 bases from J, the junction kept 6 bases outside the gene matches. This CDR3 comprises 16 residues. Germline loops: CDR1 ENHRY, CDR2 SYGVKD. The CDR3 bases are TGTGCCATCAGTGAGCCTACTAGCGGGGGGCCAAATGAGCAGTTCTTC. Protein product: CAISEPTSGGPNEQFF.

V gene TRBV3-1 (or the pseudogene TRBV3-2) combines with J gene TRBJ1-2, with TRBD1 as a possible D gene (5 bases). The CDR3 is made up of 14 amino acids. V lost 0 bases, J lost 3 bases, and 8 bases lay in between. Germline assignment: CDR1 LGHDT and CDR2 YNNKEL (reference sequence). The CDR3, as DNA: TGTGCCAGCAGCCAAGATCGGGGACACTATGGCTACACCTTC. Its protein product is CASSQDRGHYGYTF.

This clone has a handful of counts. The chain is built from TRBV5-1 and TRBJ1-4; 7 bases map to TRBD1. The CDR3 is 15 residues long. V shed 3 bases and J 5 bases; nucleotides not matched to a gene: 7. Germline CDR1 and CDR2: SGHRS and YFSETQ. In DNA form, the CDR3 reads TGCGCCAGCAGCTCAGAGACAGGGACGAATGAAAAACTGTTTTTT. Translation gives CASSSETGTNEKLFF.

The V and J genes are TRBV19 and TRBJ1-5, with D possibly being TRBD1 (5 bases). V shed 4 bases and J shed 6 bases, with 10 bases lying between them. Germline loops: CDR1 LNHDA, CDR2 SQIVND (reference sequence). The CDR3 loop spans 13 amino acids. DNA of the CDR3: TGTGCCAGTAGTACCAGGGTGGCTCAGCCCCAGCATTTT. It yields the protein CASSTRVAQPQHF.

The chain carries TRBV11-2 and TRBJ2-7, with D perhaps TRBD2 (6 bases). V lost 0 bases to trimming and J lost 7 bases, with 13 bases between them. CDR3 length: 14 amino acids. Germline CDR1 and CDR2: SGHAT and FQNNGV. The CDR3 sequence: CASSLDSSGGEQYF. The CDR3 bases are TGTGCCAGCAGCTTAGATTCGAGCGGAGGGGAGCAGTACTTC.

The chain combines TRBV30 with TRBJ1-2; no clear D gene. The V and J ends lost 0 bases and 3 bases respectively, with 14 bases between them. The germline gives CDR1 GTSNPN, CDR2 SVGIG (reference sequence). The CDR3 runs to 15 residues. CDR3 nucleotide sequence: TGTGCCTGGAGTGTAACCCCCCTGCCCGACTATGGCTACACCTTC. It codes for CAWSVTPLPDYGYTF.

This chain links TRBV10-3 with TRBJ1-3; D call uncertain. Germline CDR1 is ENHRY and CDR2 is SYGVKD. The length of the CDR3 is 18 residues. The V and J ends lost 2 bases and 0 bases respectively, with 17 bases between them. The chain's CDR3 is CAISEVPTTPFSGNTIYF. DNA of the CDR3: TGTGCCATCAGTGAGGTCCCGACAACACCATTCTCTGGAAACACCATATATTTT.

This chain joins TRBV5-1 and TRBJ2-5; a possible D gene is TRBD1 (6 bases). V shed 4 bases and J shed 5 bases, with 18 bases lying between them. Germline V gives CDR1 SGHRS, CDR2 YFSETQ. The CDR3 covers 15 residues. The CDR3 sequence is CASSQGYFQGETQYF. The CDR3 DNA sequence: TGCGCCAGCAGCCAAGGATATTTCCAGGGGGAGACCCAGTACTTC.

The rearrangement links TRBV7-9 to TRBJ2-4; D is possibly TRBD2 (6 bases). The CDR3 consists of 15 residues. In germline, CDR1 is SEHNR, CDR2 FQNEAQ (reference sequence). V lost 3 bases to trimming and J lost 6 bases, with 15 bases between them. This CDR3 is CASSFSGLSSNIQYF. In DNA form, the CDR3 reads TGTGCCAGCAGCTTCTCGGGACTCTCTTCAAACATTCAGTACTTC.

Here the CDR3 DNA reads TGTGCCAGCAGTTCTCCCGGGACAGGGCGCTACGAGCAGTACTTC. Translation: CASSSPGTGRYEQYF. The chain carries TRBV6-2 or TRBV6-3 and TRBJ2-7; 9 bases are shared with TRBD1. The CDR3 runs to 15 residues. Trimming cost V 4 bases and J 3 bases; bases outside gene matches: 7. Germline V gene sequence: CDR1 MNHEY, CDR2 SVGEGT.

The chain combines TRBV27 with TRBJ2-2, with TRBD2 identical over 11 bases. The CDR3 is made up of 14 amino acids. CDR1 is MNHEY, CDR2 SMNVEV, per germline (reference sequence). V was clipped by 6 bases and J by 6 bases; unmatched bases: 3. CDR3 DNA sequence: TGTGCCAGCAGCACGACTAGCGGGGCCGGGGAGCTGTTTTTT. Translation gives CASSTTSGAGELFF.

The chain's CDR3 is CASGYQGRGAFF. In DNA form, the CDR3 reads TGTGCCAGCGGGTATCAGGGGAGAGGAGCTTTCTTT. The chain couples TRBV6-5 to TRBJ1-1, with D perhaps TRBD1 (6 bases). Germline-derived CDR1 and CDR2 are MNHEY and SVGAGI. The CDR3 consists of 12 residues. V lost 8 bases and J lost 10, with 17 bases in between.

CDR3 region: CASSHAGGAYEQYF. The CDR3 DNA reads TGTGCCAGCAGCCACGCCGGAGGGGCCTACGAGCAGTACTTC. The chain combines TRBV7-8 with TRBJ2-7; a possible D gene is TRBD2 (6 bases). V lost 5 bases and J 2 bases, leaving 13 bases between the germline ends. This CDR3 comprises 14 residues. In germline, CDR1 is SGHVS, CDR2 FQNEAQ.

The rearrangement links TRBV7-7 to TRBJ2-1; D is ambiguous. Trimming removed 1 base from V and 4 bases from J, with 5 bases in between. The CDR3 length is 13 residues. Per germline, CDR1 SSHAT and CDR2 FNYEAQ (reference sequence). DNA for the CDR3: TGTGCCAGCAGCTTAGACTTGTACAATGAGCAGTTCTTC. Residues: CASSLDLYNEQFF.

The chain uses TRBV29-1 and TRBJ2-7, with D perhaps assigned TRBD1 or TRBD2 (5 bases each). Per the germline V gene, CDR1 is SQVTM and CDR2 is ANQGSEA. CDR3 length: 12 amino acids. With 5 bases removed from V and 4 bases from J, the gap between germline ends came to 12 bases. CDR3 sequence (DNA): TGCAGCGTTTCGGGACGGGAATACGAGCAGTACTTC. Its protein product is CSVSGREYEQYF.

The sample holds one count of this clone. The chain employs TRBV27 and TRBJ1-1, with D hard to call. This CDR3 region has 14 residues. The germline V and J ends were trimmed by 4 bases and 1 base, with 10 bases remaining between them. Germline V CDR1 and CDR2: MNHEY, SMNVEV (reference sequence). In DNA form, the CDR3 reads TGTGCCAGCAGTTCAGAGGGAGGGAACACTGAAGCTTTCTTT. Translating gives CASSSEGGNTEAFF.

This chain joins TRBV11-2 and TRBJ2-3, with 8 bases fitting TRBD1. The CDR3 spans 14 residues. Losses at the gene ends were 5 bases for V and 3 bases for J; bases not matched to a gene: 4. Germline values: CDR1 SGHAT, CDR2 FQNNGV. The CDR3 nucleotides are TGTGCCAGCAGCCCTGGACAGGGAACAGATACGCAGTATTTT. Translation: CASSPGQGTDTQYF.

J is TRBJ1-2 and V is TRBV6-5; no definite D call. The CDR3 runs 15 residues. Germline V gene data show CDR1 as MNHEY and CDR2 as SVGAGI. Trimming removed 6 bases from V and 4 bases from J, with 18 bases in between. The chain's CDR3 is CASSPQAGSPYGYTF. CDR3 DNA: TGTGCCAGCAGCCCCCAGGCAGGCTCCCCCTATGGCTACACCTTC.